The text below deals with one T cell receptor (beta chain). V was clipped by 5 bases and J by 5 bases; unmatched bases: 6. Germline V gene sequence: CDR1 GTSNPN, CDR2 SVGIG (reference sequence). The CDR3 runs to 14 residues. This sample holds PBMCs from roughly 10 ml fresh peripheral blood. Researchers took RNA transcripts and amplified the TCR beta CDR3 regions from them. Researchers ran a first-round RT-PCR on the TCR CDR3 using the HTBI primer set. TCRdb reprocessed the multiplex PCR reads with MiXCR, giving one entry per CDR3 protein. Of about 320,000 distinct CDR3 sequences listed, around 17% are singletons. The data are from a study of T cells in Graves' hyperthyroidism and ophthalmopathy. Study details: Sampling of peripheral blood happened at initial diagnosis, prior to any treatment.

The chain recombines TRBV30 with TRBJ2-2; 9 bases align to TRBD1. The sequencing sample was made of blood. This sequence originates from a man aged 25 to 45 with Graves' hyperthyroidism. The CDR3 spells CAWDRDRVTGELFF. The CDR3 DNA follows: TGTGCCTGGGACCGGGACAGGGTTACCGGGGAGCTGTTTTTT.